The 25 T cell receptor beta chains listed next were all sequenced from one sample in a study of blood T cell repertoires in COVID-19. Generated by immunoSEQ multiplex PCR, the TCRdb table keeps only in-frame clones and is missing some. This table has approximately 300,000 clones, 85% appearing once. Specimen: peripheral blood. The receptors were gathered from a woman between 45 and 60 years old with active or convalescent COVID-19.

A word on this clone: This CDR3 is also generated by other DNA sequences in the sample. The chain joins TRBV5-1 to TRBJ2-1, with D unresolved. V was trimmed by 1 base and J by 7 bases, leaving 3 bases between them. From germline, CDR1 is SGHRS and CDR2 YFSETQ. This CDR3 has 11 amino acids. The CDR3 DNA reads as TGCGCCAGCAGCTTGCTGAATGAGCAGTTCTTC. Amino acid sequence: CASSLLNEQFF. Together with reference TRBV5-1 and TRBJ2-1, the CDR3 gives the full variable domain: KAGVTQTPRYLIKTRGQQVTLSCSPISGHRSVSWYQQTPGQGLQFLFEYFSETQRNKGNFPGRFSGRQFSNSRSEMNVSTLELGDSALYLCASSLLNEQFFGPGTRLTVL.

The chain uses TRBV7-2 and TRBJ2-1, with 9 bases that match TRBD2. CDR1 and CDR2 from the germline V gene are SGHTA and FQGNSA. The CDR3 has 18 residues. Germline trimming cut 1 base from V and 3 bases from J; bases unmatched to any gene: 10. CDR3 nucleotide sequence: TGTGCCAGCAGCTTAGGGATTAGCGGGAGCCCCATCTACAATGAGCAGTTCTTC. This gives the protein CASSLGISGSPIYNEQFF.

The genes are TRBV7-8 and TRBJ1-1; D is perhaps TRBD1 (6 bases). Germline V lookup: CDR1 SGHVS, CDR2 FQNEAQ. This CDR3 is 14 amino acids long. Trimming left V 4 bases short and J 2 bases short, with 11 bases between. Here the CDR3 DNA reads TGTGCCAGCAGCTCGAGACAGGCTAACACTGAAGCTTTCTTT. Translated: CASSSRQANTEAFF.

CDR3 residues: CSVDENEQFF. The CDR3 DNA is TGCAGCGTTGACGAGAATGAGCAGTTCTTC. The chain has TRBV29-1 and TRBJ2-1; D remains unclear. Germline CDR1 and CDR2: SQVTM and ANQGSEA. The CDR3 loop spans 10 amino acids. Trimming took 3 bases from V and 7 from J, leaving 4 bases between them.

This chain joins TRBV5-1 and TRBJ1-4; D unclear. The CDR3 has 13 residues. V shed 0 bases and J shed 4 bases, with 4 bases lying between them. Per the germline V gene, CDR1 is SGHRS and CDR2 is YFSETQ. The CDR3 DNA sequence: TGCGCCAGCAGCTTGGTGTATAATGAAAAACTGTTTTTT. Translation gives CASSLVYNEKLFF.

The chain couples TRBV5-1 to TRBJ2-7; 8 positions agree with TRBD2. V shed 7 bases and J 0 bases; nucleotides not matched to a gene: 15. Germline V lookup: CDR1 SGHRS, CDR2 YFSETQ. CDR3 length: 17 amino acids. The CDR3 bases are TGCGCCAGCCGGTCGGGCCTAGCGGGCCCCAACTCCTACGAGCAGTACTTC. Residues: CASRSGLAGPNSYEQYF.

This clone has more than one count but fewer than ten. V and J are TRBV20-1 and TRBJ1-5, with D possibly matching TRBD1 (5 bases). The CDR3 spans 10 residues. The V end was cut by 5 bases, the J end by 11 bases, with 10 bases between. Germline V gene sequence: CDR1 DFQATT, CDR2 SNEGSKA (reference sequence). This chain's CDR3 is CSALDRAQHF. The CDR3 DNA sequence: TGCAGTGCTCTAGACAGAGCCCAGCATTTT.

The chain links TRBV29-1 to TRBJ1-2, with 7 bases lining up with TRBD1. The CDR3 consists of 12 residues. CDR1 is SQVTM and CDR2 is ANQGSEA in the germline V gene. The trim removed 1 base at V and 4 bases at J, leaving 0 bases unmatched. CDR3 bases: TGCAGCGTTGAAGGGGACAGCTATGGCTACACCTTC. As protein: CSVEGDSYGYTF.

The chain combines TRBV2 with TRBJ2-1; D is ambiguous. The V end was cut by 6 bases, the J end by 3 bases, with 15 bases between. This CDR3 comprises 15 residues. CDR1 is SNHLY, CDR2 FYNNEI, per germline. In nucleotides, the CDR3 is TGTGCCAGCAGCGGGTCCTCTACCCTCTACAATGAGCAGTTCTTC. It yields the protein CASSGSSTLYNEQFF.

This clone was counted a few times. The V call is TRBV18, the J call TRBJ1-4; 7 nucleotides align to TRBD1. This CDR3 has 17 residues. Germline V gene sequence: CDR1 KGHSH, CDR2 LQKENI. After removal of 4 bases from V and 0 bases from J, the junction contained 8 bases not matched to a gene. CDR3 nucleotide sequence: TGTGCCAGCTCACGGGGACAGCTTAGCGCAACTAATGAAAAACTGTTTTTT. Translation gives CASSRGQLSATNEKLFF.

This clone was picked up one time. CDR3 sequence: CASSSLSTYRGITEAFF. DNA of the CDR3: TGTGCCAGCAGTTCCCTTTCCACCTACAGGGGAATCACTGAAGCTTTCTTT. The rearrangement joins TRBV27 to TRBJ1-1, with 7 nucleotides matching TRBD1. Unmatched junction bases numbered 15, after V lost 4 bases and J lost 4 bases. The V gene's germline CDR1 is MNHEY and CDR2 SMNVEV (reference sequence). This CDR3 contains 17 residues.

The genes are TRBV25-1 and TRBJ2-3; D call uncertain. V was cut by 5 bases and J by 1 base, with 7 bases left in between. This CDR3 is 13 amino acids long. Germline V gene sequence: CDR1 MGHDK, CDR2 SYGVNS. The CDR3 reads CASSITGTDTQYF. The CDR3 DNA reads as TGTGCCAGCAGTATCACAGGCACAGATACGCAGTATTTT.

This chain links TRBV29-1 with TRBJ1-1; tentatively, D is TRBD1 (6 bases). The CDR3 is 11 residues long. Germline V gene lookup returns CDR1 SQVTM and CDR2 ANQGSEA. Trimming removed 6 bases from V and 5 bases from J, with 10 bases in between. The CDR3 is CSVRQETEAFF. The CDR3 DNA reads TGCAGCGTCAGACAGGAAACTGAAGCTTTCTTT.

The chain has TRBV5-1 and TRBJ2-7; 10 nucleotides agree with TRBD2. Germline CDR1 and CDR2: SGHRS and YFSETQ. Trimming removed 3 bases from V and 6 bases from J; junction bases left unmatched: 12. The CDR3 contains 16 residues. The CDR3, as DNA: TGCGCCAGCAGCTCAATAGCGGGAGGCCCGCCTACCGAGCAGTACTTC. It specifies CASSSIAGGPPTEQYF.

The DNA for the CDR3 is TGTGCCAGCAGCCTGGGAGGGACGAACACTGAAGCTTTCTTT. Translating it yields CASSLGGTNTEAFF. The chain carries TRBV11-2 and TRBJ1-1; D perhaps matches TRBD1 (5 bases). Trimming removed 5 bases from V and 1 base from J, with 11 bases in between. This CDR3 contains 14 residues. Germline V gene data show CDR1 as SGHAT and CDR2 as FQNNGV.

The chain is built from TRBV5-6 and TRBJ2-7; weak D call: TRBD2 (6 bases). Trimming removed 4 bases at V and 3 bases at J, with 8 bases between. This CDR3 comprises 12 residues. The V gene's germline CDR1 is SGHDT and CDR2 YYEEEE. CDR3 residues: CASSAGHYEQYF. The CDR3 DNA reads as TGTGCCAGCAGCGCGGGGCACTACGAGCAGTACTTC.

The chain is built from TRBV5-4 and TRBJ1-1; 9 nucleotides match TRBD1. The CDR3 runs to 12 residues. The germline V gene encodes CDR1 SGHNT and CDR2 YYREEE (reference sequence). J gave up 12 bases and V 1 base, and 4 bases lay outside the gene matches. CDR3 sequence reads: CASSLRDRETFF. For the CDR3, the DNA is TGTGCCAGCAGCTTGAGGGACAGGGAAACTTTCTTT.

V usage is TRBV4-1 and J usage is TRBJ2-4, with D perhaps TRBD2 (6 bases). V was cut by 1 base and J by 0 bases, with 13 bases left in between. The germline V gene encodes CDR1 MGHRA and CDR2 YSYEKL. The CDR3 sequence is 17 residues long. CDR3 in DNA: TGCGCCAGCAGCCAAGGGAGGGCGGACATAGCCAAAAACATTCAGTACTTC. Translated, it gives CASSQGRADIAKNIQYF.

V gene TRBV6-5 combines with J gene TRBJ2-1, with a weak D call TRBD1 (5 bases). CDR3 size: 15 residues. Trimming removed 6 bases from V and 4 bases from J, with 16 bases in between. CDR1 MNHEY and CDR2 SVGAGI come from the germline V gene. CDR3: CASRTLRTTYNEQFF. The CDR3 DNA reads TGTGCCAGCAGGACCCTACGGACAACTTACAATGAGCAGTTCTTC.

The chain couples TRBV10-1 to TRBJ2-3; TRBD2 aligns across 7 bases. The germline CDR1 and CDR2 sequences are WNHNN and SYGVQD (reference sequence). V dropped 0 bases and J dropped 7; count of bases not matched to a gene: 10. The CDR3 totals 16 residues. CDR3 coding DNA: TGCGCCAGCAGTGAGTCAGGAGGGAGGGGAGGAAATACGCAGTATTTT. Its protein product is CASSESGGRGGNTQYF.

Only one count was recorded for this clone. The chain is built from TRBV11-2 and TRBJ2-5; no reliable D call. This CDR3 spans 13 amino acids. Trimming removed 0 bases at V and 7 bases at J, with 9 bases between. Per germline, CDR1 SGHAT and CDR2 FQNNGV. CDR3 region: CASSLELLGTQYF. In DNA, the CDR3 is TGTGCCAGCAGCTTAGAACTATTAGGGACCCAGTACTTC.

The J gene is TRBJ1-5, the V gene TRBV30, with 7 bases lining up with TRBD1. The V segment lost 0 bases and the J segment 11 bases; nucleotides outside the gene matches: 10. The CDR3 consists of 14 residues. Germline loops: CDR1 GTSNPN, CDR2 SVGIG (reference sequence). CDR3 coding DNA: TGTGCCTGGAGTGTATCCAGGGGGTTAGGGGCCCAGCATTTT. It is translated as CAWSVSRGLGAQHF.

CDR3: CASSEALGQGVNEQYF. The CDR3 region has the DNA TGTGCCAGCAGTGAAGCCCTGGGACAGGGAGTGAATGAGCAGTACTTC. The chain employs TRBV6-1 and TRBJ2-7; 9 nucleotides match TRBD1. J was trimmed by 7 bases and V by 0 bases; bases with no gene match: 10. Germline V CDR1 and CDR2: MNHNS, SASEGT. The CDR3 has 16 amino acids.

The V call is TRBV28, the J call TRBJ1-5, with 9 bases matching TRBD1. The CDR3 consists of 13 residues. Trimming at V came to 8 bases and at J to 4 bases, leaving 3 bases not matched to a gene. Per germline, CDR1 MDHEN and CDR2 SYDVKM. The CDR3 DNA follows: TGTGCCAGCCAGGACAGGGGTAATCAGCCCCAGCATTTT. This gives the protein CASQDRGNQPQHF. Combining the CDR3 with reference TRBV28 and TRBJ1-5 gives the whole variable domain DVKVTQSSRYLVKRTGEKVFLECVQDMDHENMFWYRQDPGLGLRLIYFSYDVKMKEKGDIPEGYSVSREKKERFSLILESASTNQTSMYLCASQDRGNQPQHFGDGTRLSIL.

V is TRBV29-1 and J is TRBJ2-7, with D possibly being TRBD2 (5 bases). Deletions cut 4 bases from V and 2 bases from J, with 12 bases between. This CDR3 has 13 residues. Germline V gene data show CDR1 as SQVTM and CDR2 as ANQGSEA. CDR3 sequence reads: CSVGKRRTYEQYF. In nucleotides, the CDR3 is TGCAGCGTTGGCAAGCGGCGGACCTACGAGCAGTACTTC.